This is a list of T cell receptor beta chains from one sample in a study of T cell responses to AZD1222 COVID-19 vaccine. Measured with immunoSEQ multiplex PCR; TCRdb has only the in-frame clones, and not every one. The sample has roughly 70,000 clones, 75% to 85% seen once. The material was peripheral blood, obtained on day 0 of AZD1222 vaccination. The source of these receptors is an adult in good health. The CDR3 runs from the conserved cysteine through the conserved F or W. The D gene is left open where the match is weak. Only part of the rows carry a size: once, few, many, or a class if the clone is expanded.

V gene: TRBV30
clone size: -
D gene: -
J gene: TRBJ1-5
CDR3 length: 13
CDR3 DNA: TGTGCCTGGAGTCGACAGTCGGGTCAGCCCCAGCATTTT
CDR3 protein: CAWSRQSGQPQHF

V gene: TRBV7-9
clone size: few
D gene: -
J gene: TRBJ1-2
CDR3 length: 18
CDR3 DNA: TGTGCCAGCAGCCCCCAGGCGGGAAACCCGAGGGGTGGCTATGGCTACACCTTC
CDR3 protein: CASSPQAGNPRGGYGYTF

V gene: TRBV5-6
clone size: few
D gene: -
J gene: TRBJ1-3
CDR3 length: 15
CDR3 DNA: TGTGCCAGCAGCTCGGACAGAAGATCTGGAAACACCATATATTTT
CDR3 protein: CASSSDRRSGNTIYF

V gene: TRBV6-6
clone size: few
D gene: TRBD1
J gene: TRBJ1-4
CDR3 length: 15
CDR3 DNA: TGTGCCAGCAGTCTCCGGGACAGGGGAACTGAAAAACTGTTTTTT
CDR3 protein: CASSLRDRGTEKLFF

V gene: TRBV3-1/TRBV3-2
clone size: once
D gene: -
J gene: TRBJ1-3
CDR3 length: 15
CDR3 DNA: TGTGCCAGCAGCCAAGGACGGAGCTCTGGAAACACCATATATTTT
CDR3 protein: CASSQGRSSGNTIYF

V gene: TRBV27
clone size: once
D gene: TRBD1
J gene: TRBJ1-1
CDR3 length: 16
CDR3 DNA: TGTGCCAGCACACTAAGGGCCACAGGGGGCTATACTGAAGCTTTCTTT
CDR3 protein: CASTLRATGGYTEAFF

V gene: TRBV19
clone size: -
D gene: -
J gene: TRBJ2-4
CDR3 length: 14
CDR3 DNA: TGTGCCAGTAGTATAGATGGTAGTAGCGGCATTCAGTACTTC
CDR3 protein: CASSIDGSSGIQYF

V gene: TRBV11-1
clone size: -
D gene: -
J gene: TRBJ1-1
CDR3 length: 14
CDR3 DNA: TGTGCCAGCAGCTTTGGGAGGGTGAACACTGAAGCTTTCTTT
CDR3 protein: CASSFGRVNTEAFF

V gene: TRBV11-2
clone size: -
D gene: -
J gene: TRBJ2-7
CDR3 length: 14
CDR3 DNA: TGTGCCAGCAGTTACGGGACCCAAGCCTACGAGCAGTACTTC
CDR3 protein: CASSYGTQAYEQYF

V gene: TRBV4-1
clone size: -
D gene: -
J gene: TRBJ1-2
CDR3 length: 15
CDR3 DNA: TGCGCCAGCAGCCAAGATCGGGGCGTCGGCCGTGGCTACACCTTC
CDR3 protein: CASSQDRGVGRGYTF

V gene: TRBV6-5
clone size: -
D gene: -
J gene: TRBJ2-3
CDR3 length: 15
CDR3 DNA: TGTGCCAGCAGTTACTCATTCCCGTCCACAGATACGCAGTATTTT
CDR3 protein: CASSYSFPSTDTQYF

V gene: TRBV5-6
clone size: -
D gene: -
J gene: TRBJ1-3
CDR3 length: 15
CDR3 DNA: TGTGCCAGCAGCTTGGATCCGCGCTCTGGAAACACCATATATTTT
CDR3 protein: CASSLDPRSGNTIYF

V gene: TRBV5-4
clone size: -
D gene: -
J gene: TRBJ2-1
CDR3 length: 15
CDR3 DNA: TGTGCCAGCAGCTTGGGGCACACACTTAACAATGAGCAGTTCTTC
CDR3 protein: CASSLGHTLNNEQFF

V gene: TRBV29-1
clone size: -
D gene: TRBD2
J gene: TRBJ2-7
CDR3 length: 14
CDR3 DNA: TGCAGCGTTGAAGAACTAGCGTCGGGCGACGAGCAGTACTTC
CDR3 protein: CSVEELASGDEQYF

V gene: TRBV20-1
clone size: few
D gene: -
J gene: TRBJ1-2
CDR3 length: 13
CDR3 DNA: TGCAGTGCTAGTCTAATAGACCTCTATGGCTACACCTTC
CDR3 protein: CSASLIDLYGYTF

V gene: TRBV7-9
clone size: -
D gene: TRBD2
J gene: TRBJ2-1
CDR3 length: 16
CDR3 DNA: TGTGCCAGCAGCTTAGTAGCGGGGGGGAACTACAATGAGCAGTTCTTC
CDR3 protein: CASSLVAGGNYNEQFF

V gene: TRBV4-2
clone size: -
D gene: -
J gene: TRBJ1-2
CDR3 length: 15
CDR3 DNA: TGTGCCAGCAGCCCCAAGGTGGGGGGAGACTATGGCTACACCTTC
CDR3 protein: CASSPKVGGDYGYTF

V gene: TRBV11-2
clone size: -
D gene: -
J gene: TRBJ1-2
CDR3 length: 13
CDR3 DNA: TGTGCCAGCAGCTTAGAGTATGGGGATGGCTACACCTTC
CDR3 protein: CASSLEYGDGYTF

V gene: TRBV5-1
clone size: -
D gene: TRBD1
J gene: TRBJ1-4
CDR3 length: 15
CDR3 DNA: TGCGCCAGCAGCTCGTACAGGGGGCAAAATGAAAAACTGTTTTTT
CDR3 protein: CASSSYRGQNEKLFF

V gene: TRBV5-1
clone size: -
D gene: TRBD2
J gene: TRBJ2-1
CDR3 length: 14
CDR3 DNA: TGCGCCAGCACCACTAGCGGGGGCTACAATGAGCAGTTCTTC
CDR3 protein: CASTTSGGYNEQFF

V gene: TRBV7-2
clone size: few
D gene: -
J gene: TRBJ2-5
CDR3 length: 14
CDR3 DNA: TGTGCCAGCAGCCAAAGTACTATAGGGGAGACCCAGTACTTC
CDR3 protein: CASSQSTIGETQYF

V gene: TRBV9
clone size: -
D gene: -
J gene: TRBJ2-7
CDR3 length: 13
CDR3 DNA: TGTGCCAGCAGCGTGGCAGAGACCTACGAGCAGTACTTC
CDR3 protein: CASSVAETYEQYF

V gene: TRBV7-9
clone size: once
D gene: -
J gene: TRBJ2-5
CDR3 length: 15
CDR3 DNA: TGTGCCAGCAGCTTAGGGGCCGGGATTGAAGAGACCCAGTACTTC
CDR3 protein: CASSLGAGIEETQYF

V gene: TRBV29-1
clone size: -
D gene: -
J gene: TRBJ2-7
CDR3 length: 13
CDR3 DNA: TGCAGCGTTGACGGCAGGGGCACCAACGAGCAGTACTTC
CDR3 protein: CSVDGRGTNEQYF

V gene: TRBV6-5
clone size: once
D gene: -
J gene: TRBJ2-2
CDR3 length: 14
CDR3 DNA: TGTGCCAGCACACGGGACACTCACACCGGGGAGCTGTTTTTT
CDR3 protein: CASTRDTHTGELFF

V gene: TRBV7-9
clone size: -
D gene: -
J gene: TRBJ2-1
CDR3 length: 17
CDR3 DNA: TGTGCCAGCAGCTTCGGGGTAGGGATGAGCTCCTACAATGAGCAGTTCTTC
CDR3 protein: CASSFGVGMSSYNEQFF

V gene: TRBV10-3
clone size: -
D gene: TRBD2
J gene: TRBJ2-7
CDR3 length: 14
CDR3 DNA: TGTGCCATCAGTGCACTAGCGGGGGGTTACGAGCAGTACTTC
CDR3 protein: CAISALAGGYEQYF

V gene: TRBV4-1
clone size: -
D gene: -
J gene: TRBJ2-7
CDR3 length: 15
CDR3 DNA: TGCGCCAGCAGCCAGGCCGGGACTTCATTCTACGAGCAGTACTTC
CDR3 protein: CASSQAGTSFYEQYF

V gene: TRBV4-2
clone size: -
D gene: -
J gene: TRBJ1-3
CDR3 length: 16
CDR3 DNA: TGTGCCAGCAGCCAAGAAGACTCCAGCTCTGGAAACACCATATATTTT
CDR3 protein: CASSQEDSSSGNTIYF

V gene: TRBV19
clone size: -
D gene: -
J gene: TRBJ1-5
CDR3 length: 13
CDR3 DNA: TGTGCCAGTAGCCCTGGGGGCAATCAGCCCCAGCATTTT
CDR3 protein: CASSPGGNQPQHF

V gene: TRBV7-6
clone size: -
D gene: -
J gene: TRBJ2-7
CDR3 length: 15
CDR3 DNA: TGTGCCAGCAGCCTCCAGCAGGGGAGGACCTACGAGCAGTACTTC
CDR3 protein: CASSLQQGRTYEQYF

V gene: TRBV3-1/TRBV3-2
clone size: -
D gene: -
J gene: TRBJ1-2
CDR3 length: 13
CDR3 DNA: TGTGCCAGCAGCACCGGGACCGCCTATGGCTACACCTTC
CDR3 protein: CASSTGTAYGYTF

V gene: TRBV11-1
clone size: -
D gene: -
J gene: TRBJ2-1
CDR3 length: 13
CDR3 DNA: TGTGCCAGCAGCTTTGGGTCTGTCAACGAGCAGTTCTTC
CDR3 protein: CASSFGSVNEQFF

V gene: TRBV9
clone size: -
D gene: -
J gene: TRBJ2-1
CDR3 length: 16
CDR3 DNA: TGTGCCAGCAGCGTAGAAGGGCTCAGCTCCTACAATGAGCAGTTCTTC
CDR3 protein: CASSVEGLSSYNEQFF

V gene: TRBV27
clone size: -
D gene: -
J gene: TRBJ2-5
CDR3 length: 14
CDR3 DNA: TGTGCCAGCAGTTTATTTGGGGGAGAAGAGACCCAGTACTTC
CDR3 protein: CASSLFGGEETQYF

V gene: TRBV27
clone size: once
D gene: TRBD1
J gene: TRBJ2-1
CDR3 length: 17
CDR3 DNA: TGTGCCAGCAGTTTAGAAGGGGGGACAGGCCCCTACAATGAGCAGTTCTTC
CDR3 protein: CASSLEGGTGPYNEQFF

V gene: TRBV19
clone size: -
D gene: -
J gene: TRBJ1-5
CDR3 length: 13
CDR3 DNA: TGTGCCAGTAGTAATGGGGGCGGTCAGCCCCAGCATTTT
CDR3 protein: CASSNGGGQPQHF

V gene: TRBV5-5
clone size: -
D gene: -
J gene: TRBJ1-3
CDR3 length: 14
CDR3 DNA: TGTGCCAGCAGCTTGGTCAGCTCTGGAAACACCATATATTTT
CDR3 protein: CASSLVSSGNTIYF

V gene: TRBV29-1
clone size: -
D gene: TRBD2
J gene: TRBJ2-5
CDR3 length: 13
CDR3 DNA: TGCAGCGTGGAGCGGGGGACGAGAGAGACCCAGTACTTC
CDR3 protein: CSVERGTRETQYF

V gene: TRBV14
clone size: -
D gene: -
J gene: TRBJ1-3
CDR3 length: 14
CDR3 DNA: TGTGCCAGCAGATCACAGGGTTCTGGAAACACCATATATTTT
CDR3 protein: CASRSQGSGNTIYF

V gene: TRBV6-1
clone size: -
D gene: -
J gene: TRBJ1-6
CDR3 length: 18
CDR3 DNA: TGTGCCAGCAGTGGGAGCCTCGGACGGATCGGCGGCGGCTCACCCCTCCACTTT
CDR3 protein: CASSGSLGRIGGGSPLHF

V gene: TRBV30
clone size: -
D gene: -
J gene: TRBJ1-2
CDR3 length: 14
CDR3 DNA: TGTGCCTGGAGTCACGCCCAGCAGGGCTATGGCTACACCTTC
CDR3 protein: CAWSHAQQGYGYTF

V gene: TRBV6-1
clone size: -
D gene: -
J gene: TRBJ1-6
CDR3 length: 13
CDR3 DNA: TGTGCCAGCAGTGAACAGGTTGATTCACCCCTCCACTTT
CDR3 protein: CASSEQVDSPLHF

V gene: TRBV18
clone size: once
D gene: -
J gene: TRBJ1-2
CDR3 length: 12
CDR3 DNA: TGTGCCAGCTCACCACCAGGGAATGGCTACACCTTC
CDR3 protein: CASSPPGNGYTF

V gene: TRBV6-5
clone size: -
D gene: -
J gene: TRBJ2-7
CDR3 length: 14
CDR3 DNA: TGTGCCAGCAACCTTGGAGGGGCATCCTACGAGCAGTACTTC
CDR3 protein: CASNLGGASYEQYF

V gene: TRBV24-1
clone size: -
D gene: -
J gene: TRBJ2-1
CDR3 length: 12
CDR3 DNA: TGTGCCACCAGTGACCCATACAGTGGGCAGTTCTTC
CDR3 protein: CATSDPYSGQFF

V gene: TRBV10-3
clone size: -
D gene: -
J gene: TRBJ2-2
CDR3 length: 14
CDR3 DNA: TGTGCCTCCACGGGACACCAGAACACCGGGGAGCTGTTTTTT
CDR3 protein: CASTGHQNTGELFF

V gene: TRBV10-3
clone size: -
D gene: -
J gene: TRBJ1-5
CDR3 length: 14
CDR3 DNA: TGTGCCATCAGTGAAGGAACAGTCAATCAGCCCCAGCATTTT
CDR3 protein: CAISEGTVNQPQHF

V gene: TRBV4-2
clone size: -
D gene: -
J gene: TRBJ1-2
CDR3 length: 13
CDR3 DNA: TGTGCCAGCAGCCAAGGCCAGGGTGTTGGCTACACCTTC
CDR3 protein: CASSQGQGVGYTF

V gene: TRBV10-1
clone size: -
D gene: TRBD1
J gene: TRBJ1-2
CDR3 length: 13
CDR3 DNA: TGCGCCAGCGGGACAGGGGAGGGCTATGGCTACACCTTC
CDR3 protein: CASGTGEGYGYTF

V gene: TRBV5-4
clone size: -
D gene: -
J gene: TRBJ1-6
CDR3 length: 13
CDR3 DNA: TGTGCCAGCAGCTCCGGTGGGGTTGCGCCCCTCCACTTT
CDR3 protein: CASSSGGVAPLHF

V gene: TRBV27
clone size: few
D gene: -
J gene: TRBJ1-2
CDR3 length: 13
CDR3 DNA: TGTGCCAGCAGTTTATACAGGAACTATGGCTACACCTTC
CDR3 protein: CASSLYRNYGYTF

V gene: TRBV3-1/TRBV3-2
clone size: -
D gene: -
J gene: TRBJ2-6
CDR3 length: 17
CDR3 DNA: TGTGCCAGCAGCCAAGGGGTGGGGAACTCTGGGGCCAACGTCCTGACTTTC
CDR3 protein: CASSQGVGNSGANVLTF